A few counts support the clone carrying this T cell receptor (beta chain). What it binds is not known. V lost 1 base and J 5 bases, leaving 13 bases between the germline ends. CDR1 and CDR2 from the germline V gene are SGDLS and YYNGEE. CDR3 size: 15 residues. The data derive from a study of T-cell memory formation after mild COVID-19. Study conclusions and caveats: Day 15 to 85 contracting clones showed balanced CD4/CD8; day 15 to 37 expanders favored CD4+. Mainly in CM and EM were contracting CD4+ clones; CD8+ were in EMRA.

TCRdb re-analysed the 5' RACE reads in MiXCR, keeping a single row per CDR3 protein. The table has approximately 400,000 distinct CDR3 sequences, roughly 18% seen once. The sequencing sample was made of PBMCs or a T cell subset sorted from them (not recorded which). The clonotype comes from a man younger than 30 who had mild COVID-19 (a few samples of this study predate the infection). Cell type and time point are not known. This sequence joins TRBV9 and TRBJ2-1; D perhaps matches TRBD1 (6 bases). The CDR3 spells CASSVMGTHNNEQFF. CDR3 nucleotides: TGTGCCAGCAGCGTAATGGGGACACATAACAATGAGCAGTTCTTC.